These 24 T cell receptor beta chains share one sample of origin, sequenced in a study of blood T cell repertoires in COVID-19. The assay was immunoSEQ multiplex PCR, and TCRdb's table has in-frame clones only and misses some. The data show 140,000 to 150,000 clones, approximately 80% seen once. Sequenced material: peripheral blood. These receptors originate from a man aged 60-69 years with active or convalescent COVID-19.

The rearrangement joins TRBV7-2 to TRBJ2-3; TRBD2 matches at 8 bases. V shed 0 bases and J 1 base; nucleotides not matched to a gene: 6. CDR1 and CDR2 (germline): SGHTA, FQGNSA. The CDR3 spans 17 residues. CDR3 DNA sequence: TGTGCCAGCAGCTTAGCGGGAGCGGGAGTTCGCACAGATACGCAGTATTTT. It yields the protein CASSLAGAGVRTDTQYF.

The CDR3 loop is CASSELAGINEQFF. CDR3 DNA: TGTGCCAGCAGTGAACTAGCTGGGATTAATGAGCAGTTCTTC. This chain links TRBV2 with TRBJ2-1, with TRBD2 as a possible D gene (5 bases). The CDR3 extends over 14 amino acids. The V and J ends lost 2 bases and 7 bases respectively, with 12 bases between them. CDR1 and CDR2 from the germline V gene are SNHLY and FYNNEI.

The V gene is TRBV19, the J gene TRBJ2-1; 11 nucleotides agree with TRBD1. J gave up 9 bases and V 2 bases, and 6 bases lay outside the gene matches. The germline gives CDR1 LNHDA, CDR2 SQIVND (reference sequence). CDR3 length: 15 residues. In DNA form, the CDR3 reads TGTGCCAGTAGTATACCGGGACAGGGGGAGGTTGAGCAGTTCTTC. Translating gives CASSIPGQGEVEQFF. The full variable domain, in which reference TRBV19 and TRBJ2-1 provide the parts outside the CDR3, is DGGITQSPKYLFRKEGQNVTLSCEQNLNHDAMYWYRQDPGQGLRLIYYSQIVNDFQKGDIAEGYSVSREKKESFPLTVTSAQKNPTAFYLCASSIPGQGEVEQFFGPGTRLTVL.

With regard to this clone: One junction end disagrees with the germline gene, perhaps due to a read error. The V gene is TRBV7-6, the J gene TRBJ2-1; 10 positions agree with TRBD2. The CDR3 is 14 amino acids. Germline lookup yields CDR1 SGHVS and CDR2 FNYEAQ. CDR3 sequence (DNA): TGTGCCAGCAGCCTAGCGGGAGCCTACAATGAGCAGTTCTTC. Amino acid sequence: CASSLAGAYNEQFF. The full variable domain, rest sourced from reference TRBV7-6 and TRBJ2-1, is GAGVSQSPRYKVTKRGQDVALRCDPISGHVSLYWYRQALGQGPEFLTYFNYEAQQDKSGLPNDRFSAERPEGSISTLTIQRTEQRDSAMYRCASSLAGAYNEQFFGPGTRLTVL.

The J gene is TRBJ2-7, the V gene TRBV3-1 (or the pseudogene TRBV3-2); 11 bases fit TRBD1. The junction had 3 bases not matched to a gene; V was cut back by 5 bases and J by 3 bases. The germline gives CDR1 LGHDT, CDR2 YNNKEL (reference sequence). This CDR3 spans 14 amino acids. The CDR3 is CASSGDRGIYEQYF. The CDR3 DNA reads as TGTGCCAGCAGCGGGGACAGGGGGATCTACGAGCAGTACTTC.

The chain has TRBV28 and TRBJ1-1; TRBD1 might be the D (6 bases). V gave up 2 bases and J gave up 6 bases, with 13 bases separating them. Germline V lookup: CDR1 MDHEN, CDR2 SYDVKM. The CDR3 loop spans 14 amino acids. CDR3 sequence: CASSLSAGDPEAFF. Written as DNA, the CDR3 is TGTGCCAGCAGTTTAAGCGCAGGGGACCCTGAAGCTTTCTTT.

The genes are TRBV9 and TRBJ2-3; TRBD1 matches 8 bases. Looked up from germline, CDR1 is SGDLS and CDR2 is YYNGEE. The CDR3 is made up of 19 amino acids. V was clipped by 0 bases and J by 4 bases; unmatched bases: 16. The CDR3 DNA reads as TGTGCCAGCAGCGTAGACGAGTGGGGGCAGGACAGGGTTTCAGATACGCAGTATTTT. It is translated as CASSVDEWGQDRVSDTQYF.

This chain connects TRBV7-2 to TRBJ2-1; TRBD2 matches at 12 bases. V trimming: 5 bases; J trimming: 7 bases; junction bases outside the gene matches: 9. This CDR3 spans 16 amino acids. Germline CDR1 SGHTA, CDR2 FQGNSA. The CDR3 here is CASSLGASGRGNEQFF. The CDR3 coding sequence is TGTGCCAGCAGCCTAGGGGCTAGCGGGAGGGGGAATGAGCAGTTCTTC.

This chain links TRBV6-5 with TRBJ1-4, with TRBD1 matching over 9 bases. CDR1 and CDR2 from the germline V gene are MNHEY and SVGAGI. The CDR3 loop spans 15 amino acids. J gave up 8 bases and V 5 bases, and 9 bases lay outside the gene matches. The CDR3: CASSKTGGALEKLFF. The CDR3 DNA reads TGTGCCAGCAGTAAAACAGGGGGCGCCCTAGAAAAACTGTTTTTT.

The CDR3 spells CASSPGTGYSNQPQHF. CDR3 DNA sequence: TGCGCCAGCAGCCCTGGGACAGGGTATAGCAATCAGCCCCAGCATTTT. The V call is TRBV4-3, the J call TRBJ1-5, with TRBD1 matching over 9 bases. V dropped 4 bases and J dropped 0; count of bases not matched to a gene: 4. This CDR3 has 16 residues. Germline CDR1 reads LGHNA; CDR2 reads YSLEER.

The rearrangement uses TRBV6-4 and TRBJ2-1, with TRBD2 identical over 8 bases. The CDR3 extends over 16 amino acids. V shed 3 bases and J 6 bases; nucleotides not matched to a gene: 10. Germline values: CDR1 MRHNA, CDR2 SNTAGT. Written as DNA, the CDR3 is TGTGCCAGCAGTGAGTTAAGCGGGAGCGGAGGCAATGAGCAGTTCTTC. Translating it yields CASSELSGSGGNEQFF.

In this sample, this clone turned up once. DNA for the CDR3: TGTGCCAGCAGTTTACAGGCAGGGGCAGGGAGCTCCTATAATTCACCCCTCCACTTT. Amino acid sequence: CASSLQAGAGSSYNSPLHF. The chain has TRBV28 and TRBJ1-6; the D gene is possibly TRBD1 (6 bases). This CDR3 region has 19 residues. Germline V gene lookup returns CDR1 MDHEN and CDR2 SYDVKM. V shed 2 bases and J shed 0 bases, with 17 bases lying between them.

In this sample, this clone turned up once. This chain joins TRBV10-3 and TRBJ2-3, with 7 bases that match TRBD2. J gave up 0 bases and V 0 bases, and 3 bases lay outside the gene matches. Germline V CDR1 and CDR2: ENHRY, SYGVKD. CDR3 length: 16 residues. CDR3 sequence (DNA): TGTGCCATCAGTGAGTCCTCCGGGGGGAGCACAGATACGCAGTATTTT. It translates to CAISESSGGSTDTQYF.

The table lists this clone with a few counts. The rearrangement links TRBV3-1 (or the pseudogene TRBV3-2) to TRBJ2-7; D gene unclear. This CDR3 contains 14 residues. Germline CDR1 LGHDT, CDR2 YNNKEL (reference sequence). The V end was cut by 5 bases, the J end by 0 bases, with 11 bases between. CDR3 region: CASSEMTDSYEQYF. CDR3 sequence (DNA): TGTGCCAGCAGCGAGATGACTGACTCCTACGAGCAGTACTTC.

The chain combines TRBV9 with TRBJ1-2, with TRBD1 identical over 7 bases. V lost 4 bases, J lost 11 bases, and 8 bases stayed unmatched. The CDR3 is 12 residues long. Germline V gene lookup returns CDR1 SGDLS and CDR2 YYNGEE. CDR3 sequence (DNA): TGTGCCAGCAGCAGGACAGGAGGGGCATACACCTTC. Protein product: CASSRTGGAYTF.

The chain is built from TRBV11-1 and TRBJ2-7; D gene unclear. Trimming stripped 4 bases from V and 4 bases from J, with 8 bases between. CDR1 is SGHAT, CDR2 FQDESV, per germline (reference sequence). This CDR3 is 12 amino acids long. The CDR3 sequence is CASSSNRYEQYF. In DNA, the CDR3 is TGTGCCAGCAGCTCCAACCGGTACGAGCAGTACTTC.

Details on this clone: The same CDR3 arises from other DNA sequences in this sample as well. The CDR3 sequence is CASSLRQGGNQPQHF. In DNA form, the CDR3 reads TGTGCCAGCAGTTTACGACAGGGTGGCAATCAGCCCCAGCATTTT. The V gene is TRBV27, the J gene TRBJ1-5; 7 nucleotides match TRBD1. The CDR3 length is 15 residues. V dropped 2 bases and J dropped 2; count of bases not matched to a gene: 3. Germline CDR1 and CDR2: MNHEY and SMNVEV (reference sequence).

This chain connects TRBV6-1 to TRBJ2-7; TRBD2 matches 7 bases. CDR3 size: 16 residues. From germline, CDR1 is MNHNS and CDR2 SASEGT. V lost 2 bases to trimming and J lost 6 bases; unmatched junction nucleotides: 13. CDR3 in amino acids: CASSENPGGGKIEQYF. For the CDR3, the DNA is TGTGCCAGCAGTGAAAATCCTGGGGGGGGGAAGATCGAGCAGTACTTC.

The chain has TRBV5-5 and TRBJ1-5; the match to TRBD1 covers 7 bases. V dropped 0 bases and J dropped 7; count of bases not matched to a gene: 7. Looked up from germline, CDR1 is SGHKS and CDR2 is YYEKEE (reference sequence). The CDR3 runs to 15 residues. The CDR3 nucleotides read TGTGCCAGCAGCTTGGATAGGGGGCGATCCCAGCCCCAGCATTTT. It is translated as CASSLDRGRSQPQHF. Complete variable domain (other parts from reference TRBV5-5 and TRBJ1-5): DAGVTQSPTHLIKTRGQQVTLRCSPISGHKSVSWYQQVLGQGPQFIFQYYEKEERGRGNFPDRFSARQFPNYSSELNVNALLLGDSALYLCASSLDRGRSQPQHFGDGTRLSIL.

This clone was seen a few times. The chain carries TRBV19 and TRBJ1-2, with 7 bases aligning to TRBD1. CDR1 and CDR2 from the germline V gene are LNHDA and SQIVND (reference sequence). The J segment lost 3 bases and the V segment lost 5 bases, leaving 6 bases of the junction unmatched. The CDR3 sequence is 14 residues long. CDR3 residues: CASSPDRVDYGYTF. The DNA of the CDR3 is TGTGCCAGTAGTCCCGACAGGGTCGACTATGGCTACACCTTC.

The chain combines TRBV5-6 with TRBJ2-7, with D uncertain. The germline gives CDR1 SGHDT, CDR2 YYEEEE. V was shortened by 3 bases and J by 4 bases, with 8 bases between the two germline ends. The CDR3 is 12 residues long. CDR3 region: CASSSTEYEQYF. The CDR3 bases are TGTGCCAGCAGCTCAACAGAGTACGAGCAGTACTTC.

CDR3 nucleotides: TGTGCCAGCAGTGAAGACAGGGTCTCCTACGAGCAGTACTTC. It codes for CASSEDRVSYEQYF. This chain joins TRBV6-1 and TRBJ2-7; TRBD1 might be the D (6 bases). This CDR3 region has 14 residues. Trimming pared 1 base from V and 0 bases from J, leaving 7 bases between. Germline values: CDR1 MNHNS, CDR2 SASEGT.

The rearrangement joins TRBV25-1 to TRBJ1-2, with a tentative D call TRBD1 (5 bases). Germline CDR1 and CDR2: MGHDK and SYGVNS. The V end lost 0 bases, the J end lost 7 bases, and 9 bases lay between the germline ends. This CDR3 is 13 amino acids long. The CDR3 loop reads CASSEYGGSGYTF. The CDR3 DNA sequence: TGTGCCAGCAGTGAATATGGGGGGTCTGGCTACACCTTC.

This chain connects TRBV15 to TRBJ2-1, with 10 bases aligning to TRBD2. J was trimmed by 8 bases and V by 0 bases; bases with no gene match: 13. This CDR3 has 18 residues. Germline V gives CDR1 LNHNV, CDR2 YYDKDF (reference sequence). The CDR3 DNA reads as TGTGCCACCAGCAGAGACTCCGGGTTAATAGCGGGAGGATATGAGCAGTTCTTC. It encodes CATSRDSGLIAGGYEQFF.